The source of this T cell receptor beta chain is a study of beta chain features in type 1 diabetes. Notes on this clone: The antigen is not known.

General study results and limits: Shortening of TCRB CDR3s, moderate but significant, appeared in all four CD4+ subsets of Type 1 diabetes patients.

This CDR3 region has 13 residues. V shed 7 bases and J 4 bases; nucleotides not matched to a gene: 6. Germline V gene lookup returns CDR1 SQVTM and CDR2 ANQGSEA. Expressed TCRB transcripts were sequenced, since all the RNA that had been isolated was reverse transcribed. Here immunoSEQ multiplex PCR was the method, and the copy in TCRdb shows in-frame clones only, minus some. In the table there are 400,000 or so clones, roughly 12% of which are singletons. This TCR derives from a woman aged 18-29 years with type 1 diabetes. Specimen: naive CD4+ T cells from blood. The chain recombines TRBV29-1 with TRBJ2-1; 8 bases fit TRBD1. The DNA of the CDR3 is TGCAGCGCCGGGGGACAGGCGTACAATGAGCAGTTCTTC. The encoded protein is CSAGGQAYNEQFF.